One sample yielded the 17 T cell receptor beta chains listed below, sequenced in a study of tumor and adjacent non-tumor tissue in lung cancer. The library came from three nested PCR rounds adapted from ARM-PCR protocols. From the multiplex PCR reads, TCRdb called clonotypes with MiXCR, one entry per CDR3 protein. The data show over 110,000 distinct CDR3 sequences, approximately 66% seen once. This sample's RNA came from whole unsorted tissue. Specimen: lung tumor tissue. Source of these receptors: a man aged 55-75 years with small cell lung cancer.

This clonotype was seen once. A read error is possible here, since a much larger clone lies one base away. The CDR3 DNA sequence: TGTGCCATCAGCCCCCCGGGTAAAGCATGGGAAGCTTGCTTT. Its translation is CAISPPGKAWEACF. The chain couples TRBV10-3 to TRBJ1-1, with no clear D. The CDR3 covers 14 residues. Per the germline V gene, CDR1 is ENHRY and CDR2 is SYGVKD.

As to this clonotype: The germline gene is not matched at one end of the junction; a read error may be the cause. The V and J genes are TRBV6-6 and TRBJ2-3; D not resolved. CDR3 length equals 11 residues. CDR1 and CDR2 (germline): MNHNY, SVGAGI (reference sequence). In nucleotides, the CDR3 is TGTGCCAGCCGAGCCTCAGATACGAAGTATTTT. Translating gives CASRASDTKYF.

As regards this clonotype: One junction end disagrees with the germline gene, perhaps due to a read error. V is TRBV11-3 and J is TRBJ2-2; D may be TRBD1 (6 bases). Germline lookup yields CDR1 SGHNT and CDR2 YENEEA. This CDR3 comprises 16 residues. CDR3 bases: TGTGCCAGCAGCTTAGACTACAGGGTGGAGACCGGGGAGCTGCTTTTT. Amino acids: CASSLDYRVETGELLF.

A word on this clonotype: Germline and junction disagree at one end, which may indicate a read error. The chain employs TRBV20-1 and TRBJ2-3, with D possibly TRBD2 on 5 matching bases. The CDR3 covers 11 residues. Per germline, CDR1 DFQATT and CDR2 SNEGSKA (reference sequence). Written as DNA, the CDR3 is TGCAGTCCTAGTCTAGCAGATACGCTGTATTTT. This codes for CSPSLADTLYF.

About this clonotype itself: The junction differs from germline at one of its ends, possibly a read error. This chain connects TRBV11-1 to TRBJ1-2; TRBD1 might be the D (6 bases). The CDR3 extends over 13 amino acids. Germline assignment: CDR1 SGHAT and CDR2 FQDESV (reference sequence). CDR3 region: CASSRDNLYDYTF. CDR3 sequence (DNA): TGCGCCAGCAGCCGGGACAACCTCTATGACTACACCTTC.

The chain has TRBV6-5 and TRBJ1-1; D not certain. CDR1 and CDR2 (germline): MNHEY, SVGAGI. Trimming pared 4 bases from V and 11 bases from J, leaving 20 bases between. This CDR3 region has 14 residues. The CDR3 protein is CASSSTDLVRVAFF. DNA of the CDR3: TGTGCCAGCAGTTCAACCGACCTAGTCCGGGTTGCTTTCTTT.

In this sample, this clonotype turned up a few times. This may come from a read error, since a much larger clone is one base off. The V and J genes are TRBV11-2 and TRBJ1-5; no clear D gene. Germline CDR1 and CDR2: SGHAT and FQNNGV. The CDR3 is 13 amino acids. In DNA form, the CDR3 reads TGTGTCAGCGCCCTGACGCAGAATCAGCCCCAGCATTTT. Its translation is CVSALTQNQPQHF.

This clonotype was recorded only once. The rearrangement uses TRBV6-6 and TRBJ2-3; D call uncertain. Looked up from germline, CDR1 is MNHNY and CDR2 is SVGAGI (reference sequence). This CDR3 has 13 residues. Trimming pared 2 bases from V and 8 bases from J, leaving 11 bases between. The CDR3 DNA sequence: TGTGCCAGCAGTTACGCTGATTCAGGTACGCAGTATTTT. It codes for CASSYADSGTQYF.

The CDR3 reads CASSTYEEYAYEQYF. The CDR3 DNA is TGTGCCAGCAGCACATACGAGGAGTACGCCTACGAGCAGTACTTC. The chain combines TRBV7-9 with TRBJ2-7; D remains ambiguous. Germline V gene lookup returns CDR1 SEHNR and CDR2 FQNEAQ (reference sequence). The length of the CDR3 is 15 residues. Trimming stripped 5 bases from V and 2 bases from J, with 16 bases between.

About this clonotype: Since a much larger clone is just one base distant, this may be a read error. V is TRBV20-1 and J is TRBJ2-1; D is perhaps TRBD1 or TRBD2 (5 bases each). Germline CDR1 reads DFQATT; CDR2 reads SNEGSKA (reference sequence). CDR3 size: 13 residues. The CDR3 DNA follows: TGCTTACCCGGACAAGCGGTATACAATGAGCAGTTCTTC. Its protein product is CLPGQAVYNEQFF.

This chain connects TRBV4-1 to TRBJ2-1, with 9 bases aligning to TRBD1. Germline lookup yields CDR1 MGHRA and CDR2 YSYEKL. J was trimmed by 9 bases and V by 6 bases; bases with no gene match: 12. CDR3 length: 15 amino acids. This CDR3 reads CASRHRQGERSEQFF. The CDR3, as DNA: TGCGCCAGCAGGCACCGACAGGGGGAAAGGAGTGAGCAGTTCTTC.

In the case of this clonotype: A much more abundant neighbour one base away suggests this may be a read error. The chain links TRBV12-3 or TRBV12-4 to TRBJ1-5; no clear D gene. There are 15 residues in the CDR3. CDR3 DNA sequence: TGTGCCAGCAGTTTTGGAGGCCATAGCAATCAGTCCCAGCATTTT. Translating it yields CASSFGGHSNQSQHF.

Comment on this clonotype: Relative to the germline gene, one junction end is altered; a read error may explain this. The genes are TRBV20-1 and TRBJ2-7; D not certain. The CDR3 runs 12 residues. CDR1 and CDR2 from the germline V gene are DFQATT and SNEGSKA (reference sequence). DNA for the CDR3: TGCAGTGCTAGACATGGACGCTACGAGCAATACTTC. Its protein is CSARHGRYEQYF.

Notes on this clonotype: This may stem from a read error, because a much larger clone lies one nucleotide away. The chain is built from TRBV20-1 and TRBJ2-1; a possible D gene is TRBD2 (5 bases). The CDR3 length is 14 residues. The germline CDR1 and CDR2 sequences are DFQATT and SNEGSKA (reference sequence). V shed 0 bases and J shed 4 bases, with 10 bases lying between them. The CDR3 here is CSARDGLAYNEQFF. The CDR3 nucleotides are TGCAGTGCTAGAGATGGGCTAGCTTACAATGAGCAGTTCTTC.

About this clonotype: The junction departs from germline at one end; a sequencing error may be responsible. The rearrangement links TRBV29-1 to TRBJ1-2, with a tentative D call TRBD1 (6 bases). The V gene's germline CDR1 is SQVTM and CDR2 ANQGSEA. The CDR3 totals 13 residues. CDR3 residues: CGVDDTGLYGYTF. DNA for the CDR3: TGCGGCGTTGACGATACAGGGCTATATGGCTACACCTTC.

As to this clonotype: One end of the junction varies from germline; a read error may be responsible. The chain combines TRBV28 with TRBJ1-2; weak D call: TRBD1 (6 bases). Germline CDR1 is MDHEN and CDR2 is SYDVKM. This CDR3 has 13 amino acids. The CDR3 loop is CAGSYDRHYGYTF. CDR3 sequence (DNA): TGTGCCGGCAGTTATGACAGGCATTATGGCTACACCTTC.

As regards this clonotype: This is likely a read error, given that the CDR3 carries no conserved phenylalanine or tryptophan at its end. CDR3 loop: CGSSLDAGRRQFV. CDR3 in DNA: TGTGGCAGCAGCTTAGATGCGGGGCGTCGGCAGTTCGTC. V is TRBV11-3 and J is TRBJ2-1; a weak D match, TRBD2 (6 bases). Germline CDR1 and CDR2: SGHNT and YENEEA. There are 13 residues in the CDR3.